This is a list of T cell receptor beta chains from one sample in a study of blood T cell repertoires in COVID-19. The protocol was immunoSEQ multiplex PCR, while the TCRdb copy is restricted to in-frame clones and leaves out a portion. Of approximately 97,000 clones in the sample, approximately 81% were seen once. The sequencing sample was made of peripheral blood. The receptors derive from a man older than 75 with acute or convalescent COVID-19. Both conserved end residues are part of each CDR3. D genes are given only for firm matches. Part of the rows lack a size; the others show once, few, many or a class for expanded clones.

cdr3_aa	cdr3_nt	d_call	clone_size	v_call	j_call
CASSPRPASAKETQYF	TGTGCCAGCAGCCCGCGGCCAGCTAGCGCTAAAGAGACCCAGTACTTC	.	.	TRBV5-4	TRBJ2-5
CSVGRTTTDTQYF	TGCAGCGTTGGGAGGACCACCACAGATACGCAGTATTTT	.	.	TRBV29-1	TRBJ2-3
CATSDSGLAENNEQFF	TGTGCCACCAGTGATTCGGGACTAGCGGAGAACAATGAGCAGTTCTTC	TRBD2	.	TRBV24-1	TRBJ2-1
CASSATGGAYNEQFF	TGTGCCAGCAGTGCAACAGGGGGCGCCTACAATGAGCAGTTCTTC	TRBD1	.	TRBV6-6	TRBJ2-1
CASSMGRSSGNTIYF	TGTGCCAGTAGTATGGGGAGGAGCTCTGGAAACACCATATATTTT	.	.	TRBV19	TRBJ1-3
CASSFIILAQETQYF	TGTGCCAGCAGCTTCATCATCCTAGCGCAAGAGACCCAGTACTTC	.	.	TRBV5-5	TRBJ2-5
CSAASRVAQHF	TGCAGTGCTGCCTCCCGGGTGGCCCAGCATTTT	.	once	TRBV20-1	TRBJ1-5
CASSFLGLNEKLFF	TGTGCCAGCAGTTTTCTAGGACTTAATGAAAAACTGTTTTTT	.	.	TRBV27	TRBJ1-4
CASSLLFSYEQYF	TGTGCCAGCAGTTTACTCTTCTCCTACGAGCAGTACTTC	.	.	TRBV27	TRBJ2-7
CATSIEGGRQPQHF	TGTGCCACCAGCATAGAAGGGGGACGGCAGCCCCAGCATTTT	.	few	TRBV15	TRBJ1-5
CASGDRRDEQYF	TGTGCCAGCGGGGACAGGAGAGACGAGCAGTACTTC	TRBD1	.	TRBV28	TRBJ2-7
CASSLGAGVELEQFF	TGTGCCAGCAGTTTAGGGGCGGGAGTGGAACTTGAGCAGTTCTTC	TRBD2	once	TRBV28	TRBJ2-1
CASTGLGFEQYF	TGTGCCAGCACCGGACTAGGCTTCGAGCAGTACTTC	TRBD2	.	TRBV6-5	TRBJ2-7
CASSLFGPASGSSDTQYF	TGTGCCAGCAGCTTATTTGGTCCGGCTAGCGGGAGCTCAGATACGCAGTATTTT	TRBD2	.	TRBV7-6	TRBJ2-3
CASSHRRADTQYF	TGTGCCAGCAGTCATCGCCGGGCAGATACGCAGTATTTT	.	.	TRBV6-2/TRBV6-3	TRBJ2-3
CASSVGLAAYEQYF	TGTGCCAGCAGCGTAGGGCTAGCGGCCTACGAGCAGTACTTC	TRBD2	.	TRBV9	TRBJ2-7
CASSGTSGTYEQFF	TGTGCCAGCAGCGGAACTAGCGGGACCTATGAGCAGTTCTTC	TRBD2	.	TRBV9	TRBJ2-1
CASSTLAGVYNEQFF	TGTGCCAGCAGTACACTAGCGGGAGTTTACAATGAGCAGTTCTTC	TRBD2	.	TRBV27	TRBJ2-1
CASSIGSGGETQYF	TGTGCCAGTAGTATAGGCTCAGGGGGCGAGACCCAGTACTTC	TRBD1	.	TRBV19	TRBJ2-5
CASRARANTEAFF	TGTGCCAGCAGGGCGAGGGCGAACACTGAAGCTTTCTTT	.	once	TRBV6-5	TRBJ1-1
CATSDSGLSSTDTQYF	TGTGCCACCAGTGATTCGGGACTATCAAGCACAGATACGCAGTATTTT	TRBD2	.	TRBV24-1	TRBJ2-3
CASSLGGPGTEAFF	TGTGCCAGCAGCTTGGGGGGGCCTGGAACTGAAGCTTTCTTT	.	.	TRBV5-5	TRBJ1-1
CASLVQGIYNEQFF	TGTGCCAGCTTGGTTCAGGGGATCTACAATGAGCAGTTCTTC	.	.	TRBV28	TRBJ2-1
CATSRGGEGETQYF	TGTGCCACCAGCAGAGGGGGGGAAGGGGAGACCCAGTACTTC	.	once	TRBV15	TRBJ2-5
CASSVINQPQHF	TGTGCCAGTAGTGTCATCAATCAGCCCCAGCATTTT	.	once	TRBV19	TRBJ1-5
CASSVTGTFHNEQFF	TGTGCCAGCAGCGTAACCGGGACATTTCACAATGAGCAGTTCTTC	.	.	TRBV9	TRBJ2-1
CASRLTGLSYEQYF	TGTGCCAGCAGGCTTACAGGGCTGTCCTACGAGCAGTACTTC	.	.	TRBV2	TRBJ2-7
CASTLGDSYEQYF	TGTGCCAGCACCCTGGGAGACTCCTACGAGCAGTACTTC	.	.	TRBV12-3/TRBV12-4	TRBJ2-7
CASSLFARDTGELFF	TGTGCCAGCAGCTTATTCGCTCGGGACACCGGGGAGCTGTTTTTT	.	.	TRBV11-2	TRBJ2-2
CASSQIGQGVGGYTF	TGTGCCAGCAGCCAAATTGGGCAGGGTGTCGGTGGCTACACCTTC	.	.	TRBV3-1/TRBV3-2	TRBJ1-2
CASSLGGTSYEQYF	TGTGCCAGCAGCTTAGGCGGGACCTCCTACGAGCAGTACTTC	.	.	TRBV7-6	TRBJ2-7
CATSESQGLAGVGELFF	TGTGCCACCAGTGAATCCCAGGGACTAGCGGGAGTCGGGGAGCTGTTTTTT	TRBD2	.	TRBV24-1	TRBJ2-2
CASSGPRQEVF	TGTGCCAGCAGTGGCCCAAGACAAGAAGTCTTC	.	.	TRBV28	TRBJ2-7
CASRSDRMNTEAFF	TGTGCCAGCAGGTCGGACAGAATGAACACTGAAGCTTTCTTT	.	.	TRBV2	TRBJ1-1
CASSPRGRNTEAFF	TGTGCCAGCAGCCCAAGAGGGAGGAACACTGAAGCTTTCTTT	.	.	TRBV5-4	TRBJ1-1
CASSVPGLAGGNEQFF	TGTGCCAGCAGCGTACCGGGACTAGCGGGAGGCAATGAGCAGTTCTTC	TRBD2	.	TRBV9	TRBJ2-1
CASSVGGTDYEQYF	TGCGCCAGCAGTGTGGGAGGGACCGACTACGAGCAGTACTTC	TRBD2	few	TRBV5-1	TRBJ2-7
CASGTDFYNSPLHF	TGTGCCAGCGGCACCGACTTCTATAATTCACCCCTCCACTTT	.	.	TRBV6-5	TRBJ1-6
CASSLGQANTDTQYF	TGTGCCAGCAGCCTTGGACAGGCGAACACAGATACGCAGTATTTT	TRBD1	once	TRBV5-4	TRBJ2-3